The 9 T cell receptor beta chains below were found in one sample sequenced in a study of blood T cell repertoires in COVID-19. TCRdb's table, derived via immunoSEQ multiplex PCR, lists solely in-frame clones and lacks some. The data contain more than 200,000 clones, 80% to 90% of them seen just once; the ten biggest clones take up 2.7%. The sample comprised peripheral blood. Receptor source: a young man with COVID-19, enrolled during active disease.

The chain joins TRBV9 to TRBJ2-7; the match to TRBD1 covers 7 bases. The CDR3 has 14 amino acids. Germline V gene lookup returns CDR1 SGDLS and CDR2 YYNGEE. The V gene end was trimmed by 4 bases and the J gene end by 3 bases; junction bases not matched to a gene: 7. This CDR3 is CASSPGTEVYEQYF. The DNA of the CDR3 is TGTGCCAGCAGCCCCGGGACAGAAGTCTACGAGCAGTACTTC.

The V and J genes are TRBV18 and TRBJ2-7; D ambiguous. Between the trimmed V and J ends, which lost 2 bases and 5 bases, there was a span of 7 bases. Per the germline V gene, CDR1 is KGHSH and CDR2 is LQKENI. The CDR3 has 12 amino acids. The CDR3 nucleotides are TGTGCCAGCTCACCAAGTAGTAACGAGCAGTACTTC. As protein: CASSPSSNEQYF.

The rearrangement links TRBV30 to TRBJ2-1, with D possibly matching TRBD2 (5 bases). The CDR3 is 15 residues long. Germline CDR1 is GTSNPN and CDR2 is SVGIG (reference sequence). V lost 0 bases, J lost 0 bases, and 9 bases lay in between. The CDR3, as DNA: TGTGCCTGGAGTGTACTGGCGGGCTCCTACAATGAGCAGTTCTTC. Residues: CAWSVLAGSYNEQFF. Based on the CDR3 plus reference TRBV30 and TRBJ2-1, the full variable domain is SQTIHQWPATLVQPVGSPLSLECTVEGTSNPNLYWYRQAAGRGLQLLFYSVGIGQISSEVPQNLSASRPQDRQFILSSKKLLLSDSGFYLCAWSVLAGSYNEQFFGPGTRLTVL.

V gene TRBV7-9 combines with J gene TRBJ2-1, with D maybe TRBD1 (7 bases). Trimming stripped 5 bases from V and 2 bases from J, with 13 bases between. The CDR3 has 15 amino acids. The germline V gene has CDR1 SEHNR and CDR2 FQNEAQ (reference sequence). As DNA, the CDR3 is TGTGCCAGCAGCCCGCGGGACAGTCCCTACAATGAGCAGTTCTTC. Its translation is CASSPRDSPYNEQFF. Using reference TRBV7-9 and TRBJ2-1 for the parts outside the CDR3, the full variable domain is DTGVSQNPRHKITKRGQNVTFRCDPISEHNRLYWYRQTLGQGPEFLTYFQNEAQLEKSRLLSDRFSAERPKGSFSTLEIQRTEQGDSAMYLCASSPRDSPYNEQFFGPGTRLTVL.

The chain couples TRBV10-3 to TRBJ2-7, with 9 bases fitting TRBD1. The junction had 6 bases not matched to a gene; V was cut back by 4 bases and J by 5 bases. CDR1 is ENHRY and CDR2 is SYGVKD in the germline V gene. This CDR3 comprises 14 residues. CDR3: CAISGTGEAHEQYF. In nucleotides, the CDR3 is TGTGCCATCAGTGGGACAGGGGAAGCTCACGAGCAGTACTTC.

This rearrangement joins TRBV6-6 to TRBJ2-1; D not certain. Germline CDR1 reads MNHNY; CDR2 reads SVGAGI (reference sequence). This CDR3 has 13 residues. V lost 5 bases and J lost 2, with 7 bases in between. The CDR3 reads CASSLTAYNEQFF. The CDR3 nucleotides read TGTGCCAGCAGTCTGACTGCCTACAATGAGCAGTTCTTC.

This clone has a single count. The rearrangement links TRBV4-3 to TRBJ2-7; 8 nucleotides align to TRBD1. The CDR3 is 14 residues long. V dropped 6 bases and J dropped 2; count of bases not matched to a gene: 6. The germline V gene has CDR1 LGHNA and CDR2 YSLEER. The CDR3 sequence is CASSLGQGAYEQYF. The CDR3 DNA reads as TGCGCCAGCAGTCTCGGACAGGGCGCCTACGAGCAGTACTTC.

The genes are TRBV7-9 and TRBJ1-2; 12 nucleotides agree with TRBD1. Trimming at V came to 5 bases and at J to 6 bases, leaving 4 bases not matched to a gene. The germline V gene encodes CDR1 SEHNR and CDR2 FQNEAQ (reference sequence). This CDR3 has 14 amino acids. The CDR3 region is CASSPGTGGDGYTF. The DNA of the CDR3 is TGTGCCAGCAGCCCAGGGACAGGGGGCGATGGCTACACCTTC.

The chain carries TRBV2 and TRBJ1-2; D unclear. The CDR3 totals 13 residues. The ends were cut back, 5 bases at V and 4 bases at J, with 11 bases in the middle. In germline, CDR1 is SNHLY, CDR2 FYNNEI. The CDR3 DNA follows: TGTGCCAGCAGTTCAGGCAGAACCTATGGCTACACCTTC. It codes for CASSSGRTYGYTF.